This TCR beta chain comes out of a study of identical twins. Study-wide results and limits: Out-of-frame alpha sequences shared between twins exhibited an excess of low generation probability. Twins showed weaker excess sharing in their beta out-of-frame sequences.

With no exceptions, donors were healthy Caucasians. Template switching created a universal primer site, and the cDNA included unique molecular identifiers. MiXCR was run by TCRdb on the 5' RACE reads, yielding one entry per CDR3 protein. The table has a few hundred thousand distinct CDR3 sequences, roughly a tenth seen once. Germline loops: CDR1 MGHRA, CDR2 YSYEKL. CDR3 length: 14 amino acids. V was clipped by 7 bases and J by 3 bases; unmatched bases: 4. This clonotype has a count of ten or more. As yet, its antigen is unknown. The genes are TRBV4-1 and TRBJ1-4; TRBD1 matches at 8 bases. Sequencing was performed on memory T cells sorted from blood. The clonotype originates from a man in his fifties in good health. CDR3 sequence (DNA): TGCGCCAGCAATAAGGACAGGGCTAATGAAAAACTGTTTTTT. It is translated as CASNKDRANEKLFF.